These T cell receptor beta chains were read from a single sample in a study of T cells in Graves' hyperthyroidism and ophthalmopathy. Via MiXCR, TCRdb re-called the multiplex PCR reads, giving one row per CDR3 protein. Of a few hundred thousand distinct CDR3 sequences in the sample, roughly 14% were seen once. Specimen: blood. These receptors came from a woman in her twenties or thirties with Graves' ophthalmopathy. The CDR3 runs from the conserved cysteine through the conserved F or W. The D gene is left open where the match is weak. Size is stated for part of the rows, as once, few or many counts, or as a class when the clone is expanded.

CASSLPGGSYNERFF | TGCGCCAGCAGCCTTCCAGGGGGTTCCTACAATGAGCGGTTCTTC | TRBV5-1 | TRBD1 | - | TRBJ2-1
CASSWVRATNEKLFF | TGTGCCAGCAGTTGGGTCCGGGCAACTAATGAAAAACTGTTTTTT | TRBV7-9 | - | - | TRBJ1-4
CASREAWEISYEQYF | TGTGCCAGCAGAGAAGCTTGGGAGATCTCCTACGAGCAGTACTTC | TRBV6-1 | - | many | TRBJ2-7
CASSPPGGYTF | TGTGCCAGCAGCCCGCCAGGAGGCTACACCTTC | TRBV7-9 | - | - | TRBJ1-2
CASRGGQTNTEAFF | TGTGCCAGCAGGGGGGGACAGACGAACACTGAAGCTTTCTTT | TRBV2 | TRBD1 | many | TRBJ1-1
CASSIVAVGAGYNEQFF | TGTGCCAGCAGCATAGTAGCCGTGGGGGCAGGCTACAATGAGCAGTTCTTC | TRBV9 | - | - | TRBJ2-1
CASRGQSTDTQYF | TGTGCCAGCAGGGGACAAAGCACAGATACGCAGTATTTT | TRBV6-1 | - | few | TRBJ2-3
CASSLLPRTTNNEQFF | TGTGCCAGCAGCTTATTACCTAGAACCACAAACAATGAGCAGTTCTTC | TRBV7-8 | - | many | TRBJ2-1
CASTELLAGEQYF | TGTGCCTCCACCGAGCTCTTGGCAGGGGAGCAGTACTTC | TRBV30 | - | many | TRBJ2-7
CASSLLAAYEQYF | TGTGCCAGCAGTCTACTAGCGGCCTACGAGCAGTACTTC | TRBV28 | TRBD2 | many | TRBJ2-7
CASSPLAGKNTEAFF | TGTGCCAGCAGCCCACTGGCAGGGAAGAACACTGAAGCTTTCTTT | TRBV9 | - | many | TRBJ1-1
CASSLEVGADEQFF | TGCGCCAGCAGCCTGGAGGTGGGGGCGGATGAGCAGTTCTTC | TRBV5-1 | - | many | TRBJ2-1
CASNEQENTEAFF | TGTGCCAGCAACGAACAGGAGAACACTGAAGCTTTCTTT | TRBV14 | - | - | TRBJ1-1